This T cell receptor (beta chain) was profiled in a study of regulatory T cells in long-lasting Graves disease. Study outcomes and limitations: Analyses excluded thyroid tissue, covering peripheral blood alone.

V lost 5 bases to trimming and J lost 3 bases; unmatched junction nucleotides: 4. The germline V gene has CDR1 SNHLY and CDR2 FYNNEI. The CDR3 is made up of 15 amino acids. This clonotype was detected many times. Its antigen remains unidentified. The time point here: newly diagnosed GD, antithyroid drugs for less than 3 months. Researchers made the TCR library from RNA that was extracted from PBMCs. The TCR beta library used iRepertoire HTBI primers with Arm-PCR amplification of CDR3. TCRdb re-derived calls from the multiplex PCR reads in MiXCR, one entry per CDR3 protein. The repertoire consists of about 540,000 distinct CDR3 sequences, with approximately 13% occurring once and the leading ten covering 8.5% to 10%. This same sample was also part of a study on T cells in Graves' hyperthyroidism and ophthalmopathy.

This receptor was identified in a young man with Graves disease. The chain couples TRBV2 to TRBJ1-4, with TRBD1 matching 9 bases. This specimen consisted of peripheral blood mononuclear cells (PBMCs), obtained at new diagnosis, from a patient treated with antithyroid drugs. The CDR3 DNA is TGTGCCAGCAGTTTACAGGGGGCGGCTAATGAAAAACTGTTTTTT. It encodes CASSLQGAANEKLFF.